This TCR beta chain was found in a study of technical replicates of blood from several donors. Trimming left V 0 bases short and J 4 bases short, with 8 bases between. This CDR3 has 14 residues. The germline V gene has CDR1 MNHNY and CDR2 SVGAGI (reference sequence). Sequenced by immunoSEQ multiplex PCR; TCRdb stores in-frame clones only, minus some. In the table there are around 64,000 clones, 93% of which are singletons. The receptor was isolated from a human donor in good health. Some clones in this sample may be carry-over from other donors' samples. The sample taken for sequencing was PBMCs. V gene TRBV6-6 combines with J gene TRBJ2-3; D unclear. The CDR3 sequence is CASSYSTAADTQYF. CDR3 bases: TGTGCCAGCAGTTACTCGACCGCGGCAGATACGCAGTATTTT.